Listed below are T cell receptor beta chains from one sample, sequenced in a study of control samples from healthy donors and cancer patients. Assay: immunoSEQ multiplex PCR; the TCRdb copy retains only in-frame clones and omits some. Counted here are 110,000 to 150,000 clones, approximately 94% occurring once; the ten biggest clones make up around 13%. The specimen sequenced was blood. The receptors were sampled from a man aged 35 to 55 in good health. Both conserved end residues are part of each CDR3. A D gene is named only where the DNA matches it firmly. Size values are once, few and many counts, or a class for expanded clones, and some rows have none.

TRBJ1-3	TRBV11-3	NA	NA	TGTGCCAGCAGCTCGGGACCGGCAGATCTGGGCATATATTTT	CASSSGPADLGIYF
TRBJ2-5	TRBV5-1	NA	NA	TGCGCCAGCAGCTTCATGGAGGAGACCCAGTACTTC	CASSFMEETQYF
TRBJ2-7	TRBV3-1/TRBV3-2	NA	NA	TGTGCCAGCAGCCAAGTGAAGGCCCGAGCAAGCGAGCAGTACTTC	CASSQVKARASEQYF
TRBJ1-6	TRBV27	NA	NA	TGTGCCAGCACCACCTTCCTAAGGGGAGCGGTTTCCCTCCACTTT	CASTTFLRGAVSLHF
TRBJ1-5	TRBV12-5	TRBD1	NA	TGTGCTAGCTTGACAGGGGAGGGTTATAGCAATCAGCCCCAGCATTTT	CASLTGEGYSNQPQHF
TRBJ2-2	TRBV5-6	NA	once	TGTGCCAGCATACCGTCCAACAGGGCTCTGAACGGGGAGCTGTTTTTT	CASIPSNRALNGELFF
TRBJ2-3	TRBV10-3	NA	NA	TGTGCCATCAGAGAGAGGAGGTCCGTAGATACGCAGTATTTT	CAIRERRSVDTQYF
TRBJ2-7	TRBV24-1	NA	NA	TGTGCCACCAGTGATTGGAGGAGGGGGCAGAGGCAGTACTTC	CATSDWRRGQRQYF
TRBJ2-5	TRBV7-9	TRBD1	NA	TGTGCCAGCAGCGGGGACAGGGATAAAGAGACCCAGTACTTC	CASSGDRDKETQYF
TRBJ2-3	TRBV29-1	NA	NA	TGCAGCGTTTTATCCGGGACGGAGAGCACAGATACGCAGTATTTT	CSVLSGTESTDTQYF
TRBJ2-1	TRBV27	TRBD2	NA	TGTGCCAGCAGTCCAGGACTAGACAATGAGCAGTTCTTC	CASSPGLDNEQFF
TRBJ2-1	TRBV4-3	NA	NA	TGCGCCAGCAGCCAAGATATAGGGGGGAGGAATGAGCAGTTCTTC	CASSQDIGGRNEQFF
TRBJ2-1	TRBV30	NA	NA	TGTGCCTGGAGTGTCGGTACTAGTCCCCACAATGAGCAGTTCTTC	CAWSVGTSPHNEQFF
TRBJ1-2	TRBV4-1	NA	NA	TGCGCCAGCAGCCAAGACGGGCAGCCCTATGGCTACACCTTC	CASSQDGQPYGYTF
TRBJ1-1	TRBV27	TRBD1	NA	TGTGCCAGCAGTATTGGGACAGGGTCGGGCACTGAAGCTTTCTTT	CASSIGTGSGTEAFF
TRBJ1-6	TRBV10-1	TRBD1	NA	TGCGCCAGCAGTGAAGGGACAGATTATTCACCCCTCCACTTT	CASSEGTDYSPLHF
TRBJ1-5	TRBV19	TRBD1	NA	TGTGCCAGTAGGGCGGAAAGACAGGGCCGGAATCAGCCCCAGCATTTT	CASRAERQGRNQPQHF
TRBJ1-2	TRBV4-3	NA	NA	TGCGCCAGCAGCCAAGATCAGGACTCCAAGGTCCGTGGCTACACCTTC	CASSQDQDSKVRGYTF
TRBJ1-2	TRBV7-8	TRBD1	NA	TGTGCCAGCGGCCGACAGGGGCGGGACTATGGCTACACCTTC	CASGRQGRDYGYTF
TRBJ1-2	TRBV24-1	TRBD1	NA	TGTGCCACCAGTGATCCGGGACAGGGGGGCGGCTACACCTTC	CATSDPGQGGGYTF
TRBJ2-1	TRBV14	NA	NA	TGTGCCAGCAGCGACATCCTAGCCTACAATGAGCAGTTCTTC	CASSDILAYNEQFF
TRBJ2-5	TRBV11-2	NA	NA	TGTGCCAGCAGTCAAGGGGGGGGTGGCCTCCAAGAGACCCAGTACTTC	CASSQGGGGLQETQYF